These 9 T cell receptor beta chains came from one sample sequenced in a study of blood T cells in healthy people across ages. For the second PCR, which ran for about 7 to 12 cycles, a sample-barcoded 5' primer and a J-beta primer mix were used. TCRdb recomputed calls from the 5' RACE reads with MiXCR, one row per CDR3 protein. The sample lists 1.5 million to 2 million distinct CDR3 sequences; about 50% were seen once. The sequenced sample consisted of blood. The origin of the receptors is a woman in her thirties or forties in good health.

This clonotype was recorded a few times. J is TRBJ2-5 and V is TRBV28; D could derive from TRBD1 or TRBD2 (5 bases each). V gave up 3 bases and J gave up 4 bases, with 12 bases separating them. Germline V gene lookup returns CDR1 MDHEN and CDR2 SYDVKM. The length of the CDR3 is 14 residues. The CDR3 is CASSLAREPETQYF. DNA for the CDR3: TGTGCCAGCAGTTTGGCCAGGGAGCCAGAGACCCAGTACTTC.

This clonotype showed up just a few times. V usage is TRBV20-1 and J usage is TRBJ1-2; D remains ambiguous. The V gene's germline CDR1 is DFQATT and CDR2 SNEGSKA (reference sequence). This CDR3 comprises 8 residues. The ends were cut back, 3 bases at V and 9 bases at J, with 2 bases in the middle. The CDR3 sequence is CSASCYTF. For the CDR3, the DNA is TGCAGTGCTAGCTGCTACACCTTC.

The chain combines TRBV6-5 with TRBJ1-1; D gene uncertain. Trimming shortened V by 0 bases and J by 6 bases, and 8 bases separated the two germline ends. Germline V gives CDR1 MNHEY, CDR2 SVGAGI. The CDR3 extends over 13 amino acids. In DNA form, the CDR3 reads TGTGCCAGCAGTTACTCAGGGTTAGCTGAAGCTTTCTTT. Its translation is CASSYSGLAEAFF.

The rearrangement links TRBV7-3 to TRBJ2-5; 11 nucleotides agree with TRBD1. Germline lookup yields CDR1 SGHTA and CDR2 FQGTGA. CDR3 length: 15 residues. V gave up 1 base and J gave up 4 bases; unmatched junction bases: 2. The CDR3 DNA reads TGTGCCAGCAGCTTAAGCGGACAGGGGGCAGAGACCCAGTACTTC. Translation gives CASSLSGQGAETQYF.

Comments on this clonotype: This may arise from a read error, as a much more abundant clone is one base away. The chain is built from TRBV5-1 and TRBJ2-1; 7 positions match TRBD1. Germline loops: CDR1 SGHRS, CDR2 YFSETQ. The CDR3 has 14 amino acids. Germline trimming cut 4 bases from V and 6 bases from J; bases unmatched to any gene: 7. In DNA form, the CDR3 reads TGCGCCAGCAGCGCCAGGGACAGTTGCAATGAGCAGTTCTTC. Protein: CASSARDSCNEQFF.

The chain is built from TRBV6-4 and TRBJ1-2, with D possibly being TRBD1 (6 bases). Per germline, CDR1 MRHNA and CDR2 SNTAGT. The CDR3 is made up of 12 amino acids. Trimming cost V 6 bases and J 5 bases, with 10 bases left between them. The CDR3 DNA is TGTGCCAGCAGACAGGGACAATATGGCTACACCTTC. Its translation is CASRQGQYGYTF.

This chain uses TRBV7-2 with TRBJ2-5; TRBD2 agrees at 8 bases. Germline V gene lookup returns CDR1 SGHTA and CDR2 FQGNSA. Trimming removed 1 base from V and 4 bases from J; junction bases left unmatched: 8. This CDR3 contains 16 residues. CDR3 sequence (DNA): TGTGCCAGCAGCTTAGGGGTGCGCGGGGGGCCAGAGACCCAGTACTTC. As protein: CASSLGVRGGPETQYF.

The rearrangement links TRBV6-4 to TRBJ2-1; 7 bases fit TRBD1. This CDR3 is built from 16 residues. CDR1 and CDR2 (germline): MRHNA, SNTAGT. With V trimmed by 6 bases and J by 3 bases, 11 bases remained unmatched. CDR3 in amino acids: CASSTRPGQNYNEQFF. In DNA form, the CDR3 reads TGTGCCAGCAGCACCCGACCGGGACAGAACTACAATGAGCAGTTCTTC.

This clonotype has more than one count but fewer than ten. The junction does not match germline at one end; this may be a read error. J is TRBJ2-5 and V is TRBV7-3; D gene unclear. Germline CDR1 reads SGHTA; CDR2 reads FQGTGA. The CDR3 is made up of 14 amino acids. CDR3 DNA sequence: TGTGCCAGCAGTTTAAACGGCCGCCAAGAGACCCAGTACTTC. Encoded protein: CASSLNGRQETQYF.